This TCR beta chain is drawn from a study of post-analysis software for immune sequencing data. For the study at large: The disease courses spanned relapsing-remitting, secondary progressive and progressive-relapsing forms of multiple sclerosis.

Study conclusions and caveats: Normalized Chao1 diversity was significantly reduced in patients versus controls. Five or six TRBV segments, TRBV5-6, TRBV5-1 and TRBV20-1 among them, were found more frequent in patients than controls. Co-batched samples clustered tightly together by F measure.

Researchers reported that TCR beta cDNA libraries carried unique molecular identifiers. Input populations of about 0.95 to 10 million T cells gave rise to a few hundred thousand cDNA molecules. Via MiXCR, TCRdb re-called the PCR reads, giving one row per CDR3 protein. Among approximately 350,000 distinct CDR3 sequences listed, roughly 35% were seen once. This clonotype was seen ten or more times. What it recognizes is unknown. Germline lookup yields CDR1 SGHKS and CDR2 YYEKEE (reference sequence). This CDR3 contains 15 residues. V was cut by 0 bases and J by 8 bases, with 17 bases left in between. The chain is built from TRBV5-5 and TRBJ1-2, with D maybe TRBD1 (6 bases). The TCR comes from a girl aged 10 to 17 with multiple sclerosis. The sample taken for sequencing was blood. The CDR3 bases are TGTGCCAGCAGCTTGGAGGGGGAAGACCCCTTAGGCTACACCTTC. Amino acids: CASSLEGEDPLGYTF.